This TCR beta chain was sequenced for a study of blood T cell repertoires in COVID-19. Study background: Some COVID-19 samples were acute and others convalescent; all came from the United States, Italy and Spain. The cDNA or gDNA used as material had been derived from T cells, B-cell-depleted T cells, or PBMCs.

Original data processing: Quantification of nucleated cells was approximated via reference gene primer amplification. Clones were sequenced by immunoSEQ multiplex PCR, and TCRdb holds only the in-frame ones, with some missing. V, J and clone size are those of that table, while D and trimming were read from the DNA. The sample gives about 78,000 clones, approximately 86% of which show up once; about 1.9% is in the top ten. Germline V gene sequence: CDR1 MNHEY, CDR2 SVGAGI. The CDR3 runs 16 residues. The V gene end was trimmed by 0 bases and the J gene end by 9 bases; junction bases not matched to a gene: 11.

The chain joins TRBV6-5 to TRBJ2-7, with 10 bases lining up with TRBD2. Sequencing input: peripheral blood. The origin of this receptor is a woman aged 55-69 years with acute or convalescent COVID-19. The CDR3 sequence: CASSYSLLAGVMGQYF. DNA of the CDR3: TGTGCCAGCAGTTACTCGCTCCTAGCGGGAGTAATGGGGCAGTACTTC.